This paragraph reports one TCR beta chain. This specimen comes from a study of control samples from healthy donors and cancer patients. Repertoires were generated with immunoSEQ multiplex PCR, while TCRdb's copy carries only in-frame clones and drops some. Among over 50,000 clones, roughly 95% were seen once, and the ten largest hold about 1%. Looked up from germline, CDR1 is MNHEY and CDR2 is SMNVEV (reference sequence). V was cut by 6 bases and J by 1 base, with 7 bases left in between. CDR3 length equals 13 residues. The V gene is TRBV27, the J gene TRBJ1-5, with unresolved D. The sequenced sample consisted of blood. This receptor was identified in a woman aged 18-30 years in good health. The CDR3 reads CASSPGSNQPQHF. The CDR3 DNA reads TGTGCCAGCAGCCCCGGGAGCAATCAGCCCCAGCATTTT.